This entry lists 24 T cell receptor beta chains sequenced from one sample in a study of cytomegalovirus exposure and HLA in healthy donors (dated by TCRdb to 2016 to 2017). Libraries were made using the immunoSEQ multiplex PCR assay. For the multiplex PCR, a mixture combining 60 forward primers for TCR Vbeta segments and 13 reverse primers for TCR Jbeta segments was used. TCRdb obtained this table from immuneACCESS and retained in-frame rearrangements with V and J assigned. These tables miss some clones; where compared with another copy, unresolved V genes account for less than half of the shortfall, and the remainder is unexplained. For this sample the table gives approximately 90,000 clones, of which more than 60% were detected only once. About 2% of the sample rests with the top ten. Material for sequencing was PBMCs. These receptors came from a boy between 10 and 17 years old in good health and CMV-seronegative.

The chain employs TRBV6-1 and TRBJ1-1; no clear D. The germline CDR1 and CDR2 sequences are MNHNS and SASEGT. The CDR3 contains 12 residues. The ends were cut back, 7 bases at V and 0 bases at J, with 6 bases in the middle. The CDR3 DNA reads as TGTGCCAGCACAGTTCTGAACACTGAAGCTTTCTTT. It is translated as CASTVLNTEAFF.

This chain joins TRBV14 and TRBJ1-1; perhaps TRBD1 as D (5 bases). Germline V gene lookup returns CDR1 SGHDN and CDR2 FVKESK. Between the trimmed V and J ends, which lost 4 bases and 2 bases, there was a span of 8 bases. This CDR3 spans 13 amino acids. CDR3 DNA: TGTGCCAGCAGCCTACAGGACAACACTGAAGCTTTCTTT. Its protein is CASSLQDNTEAFF.

This chain uses TRBV19 with TRBJ2-2; perhaps TRBD1 as D (5 bases). Trimming took 3 bases from V and 5 from J, leaving 10 bases between them. CDR1 is LNHDA and CDR2 is SQIVND in the germline V gene (reference sequence). CDR3 size: 14 residues. This CDR3 reads CASSIAGMTGELFF. Here the CDR3 DNA reads TGTGCCAGTAGTATTGCAGGGATGACCGGGGAGCTGTTTTTT.

The CDR3 DNA follows: TGTGCCAGCAGCTTGGATGGACGGGGGGACAATGAGCAGTTCTTC. Its translation: CASSLDGRGDNEQFF. The V and J genes are TRBV5-4 and TRBJ2-1; 7 nucleotides align to TRBD2. Trimming at V came to 0 bases and at J to 5 bases, leaving 5 bases not matched to a gene. This CDR3 is 15 amino acids long. The germline gives CDR1 SGHNT, CDR2 YYREEE (reference sequence).

The CDR3 region is CASSVGTGTAYEQYF. The CDR3, as DNA: TGTGCCAGCAGCGTGGGGACCGGGACAGCCTACGAGCAGTACTTC. The gene calls are TRBV9 and TRBJ2-7; 7 bases are shared with TRBD1. Germline V gene sequence: CDR1 SGDLS, CDR2 YYNGEE. V dropped 2 bases and J dropped 2; count of bases not matched to a gene: 7. The CDR3 runs 15 residues. The full variable domain, with the rest looked up from reference TRBV9 and TRBJ2-7, is DSGVTQTPKHLITATGQRVTLRCSPRSGDLSVYWYQQSLDQGLQFLIQYYNGEERAKGNILERFSAQQFPDLHSELNLSSLELGDSALYFCASSVGTGTAYEQYFGPGTRLTVT.

This sequence joins TRBV9 and TRBJ1-4; D not resolved. Trimming shortened V by 4 bases and J by 4 bases, and 11 bases separated the two germline ends. The CDR3 consists of 14 residues. Germline loops: CDR1 SGDLS, CDR2 YYNGEE. CDR3 loop: CASSLTGLNEKLFF. The CDR3 DNA is TGTGCCAGCAGCTTAACGGGTCTTAATGAAAAACTGTTTTTT. The whole variable domain, filled in from reference TRBV9 and TRBJ1-4, reads DSGVTQTPKHLITATGQRVTLRCSPRSGDLSVYWYQQSLDQGLQFLIQYYNGEERAKGNILERFSAQQFPDLHSELNLSSLELGDSALYFCASSLTGLNEKLFFGSGTQLSVL.

The chain couples TRBV29-1 to TRBJ2-2; D possibly corresponds to TRBD1 (5 bases). With 6 bases removed from V and 13 bases from J, the gap between germline ends came to 18 bases. The CDR3 is made up of 12 amino acids. Germline lookup yields CDR1 SQVTM and CDR2 ANQGSEA. The CDR3 sequence is CSVSPDRQRLFF. CDR3 coding DNA: TGCAGCGTCTCACCCGACAGACAGCGGCTGTTTTTT.

V is TRBV29-1 and J is TRBJ2-4; D is perhaps TRBD1 (5 bases). Germline V gene data show CDR1 as SQVTM and CDR2 as ANQGSEA. The CDR3 is 14 residues long. The ends were cut back, 6 bases at V and 0 bases at J, with 12 bases in the middle. CDR3: CSVRQKLAKNIQYF. DNA for the CDR3: TGCAGCGTCCGACAGAAACTAGCCAAAAACATTCAGTACTTC.

The chain carries TRBV5-4 and TRBJ2-6, with 7 positions matching TRBD2. This CDR3 has 16 amino acids. Trimming at V came to 0 bases and at J to 4 bases, leaving 4 bases not matched to a gene. Germline CDR1 SGHNT, CDR2 YYREEE (reference sequence). CDR3 DNA sequence: TGTGCCAGCAGCTTGGTGGGAGGGGTGGGGGCCAACGTCCTGACTTTC. Translating it yields CASSLVGGVGANVLTF.

This clone was seen once. This rearrangement joins TRBV29-1 to TRBJ2-3; D is perhaps TRBD2 (5 bases). CDR3 size: 13 residues. Germline-derived CDR1 and CDR2 are SQVTM and ANQGSEA. The V and J ends lost 3 bases and 6 bases respectively, with 13 bases between them. The DNA of the CDR3 is TGCAGCGTTGATTCTAGCCCGCCGGATACGCAGTATTTT. Its protein product is CSVDSSPPDTQYF.

The chain employs TRBV6-1 and TRBJ2-3; 9 nucleotides align to TRBD2. The CDR3 consists of 15 residues. Germline CDR1 is MNHNS and CDR2 is SASEGT. V was clipped by 7 bases and J by 1 base; unmatched bases: 6. For the CDR3, the DNA is TGTGCCAGCAATGAGCGGGAGGACCGCACAGATACGCAGTATTTT. Amino acids: CASNEREDRTDTQYF.

About this clone: The same CDR3 arises from other DNA sequences in this sample as well. J is TRBJ1-2 and V is TRBV27, with D possibly matching TRBD1 (5 bases). V was clipped by 2 bases and J by 2 bases, with 6 bases between them. This CDR3 comprises 13 residues. Germline V gene lookup returns CDR1 MNHEY and CDR2 SMNVEV (reference sequence). The CDR3, as DNA: TGTGCCAGCAGTTTAGGGGCCAACTATGGCTACACCTTC. Its translation is CASSLGANYGYTF.

The table lists this clone with a few counts. This chain connects TRBV5-1 to TRBJ1-2; TRBD1 agrees at 8 bases. The V segment lost 4 bases and the J segment 6 bases; nucleotides outside the gene matches: 2. CDR3 length equals 12 residues. CDR1 SGHRS and CDR2 YFSETQ come from the germline V gene. The CDR3 coding sequence is TGCGCCAGCAGCCAGGGGGCAGATGGCTACACCTTC. Its protein is CASSQGADGYTF.

The chain links TRBV6-4 to TRBJ2-1; 8 bases are shared with TRBD1. Germline values: CDR1 MRHNA, CDR2 SNTAGT. With 3 bases clipped from V and 5 bases from J, the junction kept 6 bases outside the gene matches. The CDR3 has 15 amino acids. CDR3 bases: TGTGCCAGCAGTGATCTGGCAGGGGGCAACAATGAGCAGTTCTTC. Translated, it gives CASSDLAGGNNEQFF.

This clone was observed a few times. The CDR3 reads CASSDTGGETQYF. The CDR3 coding sequence is TGTGCCAGCAGTGACACAGGAGGGGAGACCCAGTACTTC. The chain joins TRBV6-4 to TRBJ2-5; D possibly corresponds to TRBD2 (6 bases). V lost 2 bases to trimming and J lost 5 bases, with 9 bases between them. Germline CDR1 reads MRHNA; CDR2 reads SNTAGT. The CDR3 covers 13 residues.

This sequence joins TRBV7-2 and TRBJ2-7; D is unclear. The germline CDR1 and CDR2 sequences are SGHTA and FQGNSA. Trimming shortened V by 3 bases and J by 0 bases, and 6 bases separated the two germline ends. The CDR3 runs to 13 residues. Written as DNA, the CDR3 is TGTGCCAGCAGCTTTACAGCCTCCTACGAGCAGTACTTC. Protein product: CASSFTASYEQYF. The full variable domain, its missing parts supplied by reference TRBV7-2 and TRBJ2-7, is GAGVSQSPSNKVTEKGKDVELRCDPISGHTALYWYRQSLGQGLEFLIYFQGNSAPDKSGLPSDRFSAERTGGSVSTLTIQRTQQEDSAVYLCASSFTASYEQYFGPGTRLTVT.

The rearrangement uses TRBV6-4 and TRBJ1-1; 8 positions agree with TRBD1. V shed 5 bases, J shed 1 base, and the junction held 9 bases outside the gene matches. The CDR3 is 16 amino acids. CDR1 is MRHNA, CDR2 SNTAGT, per germline. CDR3 sequence: CASSPSGGQGNTEAFF. As DNA, the CDR3 is TGTGCCAGCAGTCCATCGGGTGGACAGGGGAACACTGAAGCTTTCTTT.

V gene TRBV29-1 combines with J gene TRBJ2-5; tentative D call: TRBD1 (6 bases). Trimming removed 4 bases at V and 2 bases at J, with 11 bases between. Germline V gene lookup returns CDR1 SQVTM and CDR2 ANQGSEA. The length of the CDR3 is 13 residues. In DNA, the CDR3 is TGCAGCGTTGTCAGGGGCGGTCAAGAGACCCAGTACTTC. It encodes CSVVRGGQETQYF.

The chain uses TRBV19 and TRBJ1-1; D is unclear. The CDR3 runs to 13 residues. The germline V gene has CDR1 LNHDA and CDR2 SQIVND (reference sequence). The V and J ends lost 5 bases and 0 bases respectively, with 7 bases between them. CDR3 DNA: TGTGCCAGTAGTTTACAAATGAACACTGAAGCTTTCTTT. It specifies CASSLQMNTEAFF. Full variable domain (outside the CDR3, taken from reference TRBV19 and TRBJ1-1): DGGITQSPKYLFRKEGQNVTLSCEQNLNHDAMYWYRQDPGQGLRLIYYSQIVNDFQKGDIAEGYSVSREKKESFPLTVTSAQKNPTAFYLCASSLQMNTEAFFGQGTRLTVV.

The CDR3 region has the DNA TGTGCCAGCAGCCAAGTGCGGGGGGTCACCGGGGAGCTGTTTTTT. As protein: CASSQVRGVTGELFF. The chain couples TRBV14 to TRBJ2-2; TRBD2 matches at 8 bases. Germline-derived CDR1 and CDR2 are SGHDN and FVKESK. The CDR3 is 15 amino acids. V was pared by 1 base and J by 4 bases, with 2 bases of the junction left unmatched.

In its sample, this clone was seen a few times. This chain uses TRBV10-3 with TRBJ1-1; no definite D call. V was pared by 4 bases and J by 5 bases, with 11 bases between. The CDR3 length is 13 residues. Germline assignment: CDR1 ENHRY and CDR2 SYGVKD. DNA of the CDR3: TGTGCCATCAGTGGACCCGGAGGGACTGAAGCTTTCTTT. It encodes CAISGPGGTEAFF.

This chain connects TRBV15 to TRBJ2-1; D is perhaps TRBD2 (5 bases). This CDR3 is built from 15 residues. Germline V CDR1 and CDR2: LNHNV, YYDKDF (reference sequence). V was pared by 0 bases and J by 4 bases, with 10 bases between. The CDR3 loop reads CATSRDRGPYNEQFF. The CDR3 nucleotides are TGTGCCACCAGCAGAGATCGAGGGCCTTACAATGAGCAGTTCTTC.

The chain recombines TRBV29-1 with TRBJ1-1; D not certain. The germline CDR1 and CDR2 sequences are SQVTM and ANQGSEA. V was pared by 3 bases and J by 6 bases, with 17 bases between. The CDR3 runs 14 residues. CDR3 sequence (DNA): TGCAGCGTTGATCGTGAGGGATTGAGCGCTGAAGCTTTCTTT. Protein product: CSVDREGLSAEAFF. The whole variable domain, remainder taken from reference TRBV29-1 and TRBJ1-1, is SAVISQKPSRDICQRGTSLTIQCQVDSQVTMMFWYRQQPGQSLTLIATANQGSEATYESGFVIDKFPISRPNLTFSTLTVSNMSPEDSSIYLCSVDREGLSAEAFFGQGTRLTVV.

The rearrangement joins TRBV5-1 to TRBJ2-1, with 10 bases fitting TRBD2. CDR3 size: 16 residues. Germline V CDR1 and CDR2: SGHRS, YFSETQ. Trimming took 4 bases from V and 6 from J; bases not matched to a gene: 10. In DNA, the CDR3 is TGCGCCAGCAGCCCCTTAGCGGGAGGCGTGACCAATGAGCAGTTCTTC. Its protein product is CASSPLAGGVTNEQFF.